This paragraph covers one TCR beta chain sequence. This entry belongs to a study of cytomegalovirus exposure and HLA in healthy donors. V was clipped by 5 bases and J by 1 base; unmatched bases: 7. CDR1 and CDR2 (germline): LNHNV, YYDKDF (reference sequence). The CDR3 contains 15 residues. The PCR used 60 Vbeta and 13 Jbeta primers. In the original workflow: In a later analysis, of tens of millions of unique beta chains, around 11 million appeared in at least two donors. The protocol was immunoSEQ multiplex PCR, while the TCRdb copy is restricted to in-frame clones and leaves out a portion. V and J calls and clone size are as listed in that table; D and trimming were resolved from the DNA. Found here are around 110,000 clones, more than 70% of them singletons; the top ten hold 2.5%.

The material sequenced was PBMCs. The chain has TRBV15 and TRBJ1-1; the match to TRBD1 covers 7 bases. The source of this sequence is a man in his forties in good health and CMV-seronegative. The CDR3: CATSFHRGGNTEAFF. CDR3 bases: TGTGCCACCAGCTTCCACAGGGGAGGGAACACTGAAGCTTTCTTT. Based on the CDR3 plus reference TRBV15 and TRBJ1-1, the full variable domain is DAMVIQNPRYQVTQFGKPVTLSCSQTLNHNVMYWYQQKSSQAPKLLFHYYDKDFNNEADTPDNFQSRRPNTSFCFLDIRSPGLGDTAMYLCATSFHRGGNTEAFFGQGTRLTVV.